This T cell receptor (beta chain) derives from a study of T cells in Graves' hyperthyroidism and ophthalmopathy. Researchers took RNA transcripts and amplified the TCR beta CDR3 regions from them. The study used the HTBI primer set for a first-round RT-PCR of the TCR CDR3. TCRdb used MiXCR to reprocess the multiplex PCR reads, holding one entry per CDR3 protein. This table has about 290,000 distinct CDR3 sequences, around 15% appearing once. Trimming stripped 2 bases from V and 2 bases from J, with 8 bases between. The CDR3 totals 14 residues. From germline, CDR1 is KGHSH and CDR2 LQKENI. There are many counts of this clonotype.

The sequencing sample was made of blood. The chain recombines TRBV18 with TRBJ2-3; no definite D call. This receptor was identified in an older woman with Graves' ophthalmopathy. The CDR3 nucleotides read TGTGCCAGCTCACCAAGAAGAACCACAGATACGCAGTATTTT. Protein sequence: CASSPRRTTDTQYF. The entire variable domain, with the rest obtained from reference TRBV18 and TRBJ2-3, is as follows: NAGVMQNPRHLVRRRGQEARLRCSPMKGHSHVYWYRQLPEEGLKFMVYLQKENIIDESGMPKERFSAEFPKEGPSILRIQQVVRGDSAAYFCASSPRRTTDTQYFGPGTRLTVL.